This entry describes one TCR beta chain. Its target is not known. Germline assignment: CDR1 ENHRY and CDR2 SYGVKD. The CDR3 totals 13 residues. V dropped 7 bases and J dropped 5; count of bases not matched to a gene: 4. With 60 Vbeta and 13 Jbeta primers, the PCR was carried out. Measured with immunoSEQ multiplex PCR; TCRdb has only the in-frame clones, and not every one. The sample carries approximately 150,000 clones, over 60% recorded once. The data originate from a study of cytomegalovirus exposure and HLA in healthy donors. Study-wide context: About 80 million unique TCRs from HLA-typed donors were held in an early data release.

General study findings and limits: It was reported that TCR beta sequences correctly inferred the HLA-A and HLA-B alleles for most subjects. As a later analysis showed, a missense DCLRE1C variant was linked to trimming of TCR beta V- and J-genes. The likely explanation for a cluster of highly shared sequence variants was sequencing artifact.

The sample was PBMCs. The gene calls are TRBV10-3 and TRBJ1-5; TRBD1 aligns across 8 bases. This clonotype originated in a man aged 35 to 55 in good health and CMV-seronegative. In nucleotides, the CDR3 is TGTGCCATCACGGACAGGGAGGATCAGCCCCAGCATTTT. Translating it yields CAITDREDQPQHF.